A single sample is the source of the 7 T cell receptor beta chains below, sequenced in a study of shared clonotypes between healthy human individuals. Profiling relied on immunoSEQ multiplex PCR, and the TCRdb table lists in-frame clones only, not all of them. The sample has about 2.4 million clones, roughly 93% seen once; the top ten hold around 0.37%. What was sequenced was naive CD4+ T cells from PBMCs. Subset meaning: CD45RA+ positively selected. These receptors came from a man aged 18 to 29 in good health. Some clones in this sample may be carry-over from other donors' samples.

The chain carries TRBV5-1 and TRBJ2-7; a possible D gene is TRBD2 (5 bases). The CDR3 contains 15 residues. Trimming left V 2 bases short and J 3 bases short, with 15 bases between. Germline CDR1 is SGHRS and CDR2 is YFSETQ. CDR3 nucleotide sequence: TGCGCCAGCAGCTTTTCGGACTCGAGTATCTACGAGCAGTACTTC. It specifies CASSFSDSSIYEQYF.

The V and J genes are TRBV5-1 and TRBJ2-7, with a weak D call TRBD2 (6 bases). CDR1 is SGHRS and CDR2 is YFSETQ in the germline V gene. The CDR3 runs to 15 residues. The V end was cut by 1 base, the J end by 0 bases, with 11 bases between. The CDR3, as DNA: TGCGCCAGCAGCTTGAACGGGGGTAGCTCCTACGAGCAGTACTTC. Its translation: CASSLNGGSSYEQYF.

The chain has TRBV7-9 and TRBJ1-5; D remains unclear. Trimming left V 0 bases short and J 7 bases short, with 7 bases between. The CDR3 extends over 13 amino acids. CDR1 is SEHNR, CDR2 FQNEAQ, per germline (reference sequence). The CDR3 region has the DNA TGTGCCAGCAGCTTAGCCTTGGGACAGCCCCAGCATTTT. It codes for CASSLALGQPQHF.

The rearrangement uses TRBV7-2 and TRBJ1-5; the D is unclear. The germline V gene encodes CDR1 SGHTA and CDR2 FQGNSA. The CDR3 sequence is 15 residues long. Trimming removed 1 base from V and 3 bases from J, with 10 bases in between. CDR3: CASSLGPQVNQPQHF. In nucleotides, the CDR3 is TGTGCCAGCAGCTTAGGACCGCAGGTCAATCAGCCCCAGCATTTT. The full variable domain, completed using reference TRBV7-2 and TRBJ1-5, is GAGVSQSPSNKVTEKGKDVELRCDPISGHTALYWYRQSLGQGLEFLIYFQGNSAPDKSGLPSDRFSAERTGGSVSTLTIQRTQQEDSAVYLCASSLGPQVNQPQHFGDGTRLSIL.

This clone came up once. This chain connects TRBV11-2 to TRBJ2-3, with D unresolved. The CDR3 totals 13 residues. Trimming stripped 6 bases from V and 2 bases from J, with 9 bases between. Germline loops: CDR1 SGHAT, CDR2 FQNNGV. The CDR3 is CASSKVFTDTQYF. The CDR3 bases are TGTGCCAGCAGTAAAGTCTTCACAGATACGCAGTATTTT.

Comment on this clone: Germline is not matched at one junction end, which may reflect a read error. J is TRBJ1-1 and V is TRBV28; D perhaps matches TRBD1 (6 bases). Looked up from germline, CDR1 is MDHEN and CDR2 is SYDVKM. The CDR3 has 11 amino acids. The CDR3 DNA is TGCGGGGTGACAGGGAACACTGAAGCTTTCTTT. Amino acids: CGVTGNTEAFF.

The chain carries TRBV2 and TRBJ1-4; D may be TRBD1 (5 bases). Germline loops: CDR1 SNHLY, CDR2 FYNNEI. This CDR3 region has 14 residues. Trimming left V 7 bases short and J 1 base short, with 10 bases between. The CDR3 here is CASMGGLTNEKLFF. In DNA form, the CDR3 reads TGTGCCAGCATGGGGGGATTAACTAATGAAAAACTGTTTTTT.